Each of the 32 T cell receptor beta chains below was sequenced from the same sample in a study of shared clonotypes between healthy human individuals. Sequencing used immunoSEQ multiplex PCR; TCRdb keeps in-frame clones, though not all of them. This table holds roughly 2.4 million clones, approximately 96% found once. Sequencing was performed on naive CD4+ T cells sorted from blood. Subset given: CD45RA+ positively selected. These receptor sequences come from a man in his late teens or twenties in good health.

The chain has TRBV10-3 and TRBJ2-1; TRBD2 aligns across 12 bases. The CDR3 runs to 17 residues. From germline, CDR1 is ENHRY and CDR2 SYGVKD. V lost 4 bases and J lost 1; bases outside the gene matches: 5. The CDR3 sequence: CAISGLAGGNSYNEQFF. The CDR3 DNA reads TGTGCCATCAGTGGGCTAGCGGGAGGGAATTCCTACAATGAGCAGTTCTTC.

This clone has only one observation. V gene TRBV10-3 combines with J gene TRBJ2-7, with D maybe TRBD2 (6 bases). CDR1 ENHRY and CDR2 SYGVKD come from the germline V gene. The CDR3 consists of 15 residues. V was cut by 10 bases and J by 2 bases, with 21 bases left in between. CDR3 DNA sequence: TGTGCCACCCGGTTCGGGGACGGCGGGACCTACGAGCAGTACTTC. This sequence encodes CATRFGDGGTYEQYF.

The chain carries TRBV27 and TRBJ2-6; D might be TRBD1 or TRBD2, each matching 6 bases. The CDR3 covers 15 residues. V was shortened by 5 bases and J by 4 bases, with 12 bases between the two germline ends. Germline CDR1 reads MNHEY; CDR2 reads SMNVEV (reference sequence). The CDR3, as DNA: TGTGCCAGCAGTACGGGGGCGGGCGGGGCCAACGTCCTGACTTTC. Amino acids: CASSTGAGGANVLTF.

The V gene is TRBV5-1, the J gene TRBJ1-2, with D perhaps matching TRBD1 (6 bases). There are 14 residues in the CDR3. Trimming pared 4 bases from V and 1 base from J, leaving 11 bases between. CDR1 and CDR2 (germline): SGHRS, YFSETQ. In DNA, the CDR3 is TGCGCCAGCAGCCGGGACATCGATAACTATGGCTACACCTTC. Translating gives CASSRDIDNYGYTF.

The chain is built from TRBV4-1 and TRBJ2-1, with D possibly being TRBD2 (5 bases). Germline V gene sequence: CDR1 MGHRA, CDR2 YSYEKL. This CDR3 contains 16 residues. V lost 6 bases, J lost 0 bases, and 15 bases lay in between. The CDR3 region has the DNA TGCGCCAGCAGACTTGGAGCGGCAAGCTCCTACAATGAGCAGTTCTTC. As protein: CASRLGAASSYNEQFF.

A word on this clone: The same CDR3 can be traced to other DNA sequences in this sample. This chain joins TRBV19 and TRBJ2-5; D is possibly TRBD2 (7 bases). The CDR3 is 15 amino acids. Deletions cut 1 base from V and 4 bases from J, with 13 bases between. Germline-derived CDR1 and CDR2 are LNHDA and SQIVND (reference sequence). The CDR3 bases are TGTGCCAGTAGTATAGGCGGGAGAGGGGGAGAGACCCAGTACTTC. Amino acid sequence: CASSIGGRGGETQYF.

CDR3 protein: CASSPPALAYEQYF. Here the CDR3 DNA reads TGTGCCAGCTCACCCCCCGCGCTAGCCTACGAGCAGTACTTC. The chain employs TRBV18 and TRBJ2-7; D not certain. The CDR3 spans 14 residues. Germline lookup yields CDR1 KGHSH and CDR2 LQKENI. The V gene lost 3 bases and the J gene lost 2 bases, with 11 bases spanning the gap.

The chain uses TRBV6-5 and TRBJ2-3, with D maybe TRBD2 (5 bases). The CDR3 has 16 residues. V was clipped by 0 bases and J by 3 bases, with 13 bases between them. Germline-derived CDR1 and CDR2 are MNHEY and SVGAGI. The CDR3 nucleotides are TGTGCCAGCAGTTACTCCGGGAAGGGAAGGACAGATACGCAGTATTTT. Protein: CASSYSGKGRTDTQYF.

Notes on this clone: Other DNA sequences from this sample encode an identical CDR3 as well. The chain couples TRBV20-1 to TRBJ1-2, with 9 bases fitting TRBD1. After removal of 3 bases from V and 8 bases from J, the junction contained 1 base not matched to a gene. The CDR3 is 11 residues long. Germline CDR1 DFQATT, CDR2 SNEGSKA (reference sequence). The DNA of the CDR3 is TGCAGTGCTAGTACAGGGGGCGGCTACACCTTC. It codes for CSASTGGGYTF.

The chain uses TRBV5-4 and TRBJ1-1; possibly TRBD1 for D (6 bases). V dropped 4 bases and J dropped 2 bases, with 12 bases sitting between them. Germline assignment: CDR1 SGHNT and CDR2 YYREEE (reference sequence). This CDR3 spans 14 amino acids. The CDR3 reads CASSQQGTNTEAFF. CDR3 nucleotides: TGTGCCAGCAGCCAACAGGGAACTAACACTGAAGCTTTCTTT.

V gene TRBV19 combines with J gene TRBJ2-7; tentatively, D is TRBD1 or TRBD2 (5 bases each). Germline V gives CDR1 LNHDA, CDR2 SQIVND (reference sequence). Trimming left V 4 bases short and J 3 bases short, with 16 bases between. The CDR3 covers 15 residues. CDR3: CASSRPSGPGYEQYF. In nucleotides, the CDR3 is TGTGCCAGTAGTAGGCCTTCGGGACCGGGCTACGAGCAGTACTTC.

The V call is TRBV19, the J call TRBJ2-4; perhaps TRBD1 as D (5 bases). Germline V gene data show CDR1 as LNHDA and CDR2 as SQIVND (reference sequence). There are 14 residues in the CDR3. The V end was cut by 5 bases, the J end by 6 bases, with 14 bases between. CDR3 coding DNA: TGTGCCAGTAGTCCCCTAGTTCAGGGAAACATTCAGTACTTC. This encodes CASSPLVQGNIQYF.

The chain has TRBV5-6 and TRBJ2-7; 7 positions match TRBD1. The germline CDR1 and CDR2 sequences are SGHDT and YYEEEE. This CDR3 comprises 14 residues. V trimming: 4 bases; J trimming: 6 bases; junction bases outside the gene matches: 10. CDR3 residues: CASSETGVLGEQYF. CDR3 nucleotide sequence: TGTGCCAGCAGCGAAACAGGGGTGTTGGGCGAGCAGTACTTC.

The gene calls are TRBV30 and TRBJ2-2; 9 nucleotides align to TRBD1. V trimming: 1 base; J trimming: 3 bases; junction bases outside the gene matches: 18. This CDR3 spans 20 amino acids. Per the germline V gene, CDR1 is GTSNPN and CDR2 is SVGIG (reference sequence). The CDR3 region is CAWSAPIIGTGWVHTGELFF. CDR3 nucleotide sequence: TGTGCCTGGAGTGCTCCGATAATCGGGACAGGGTGGGTTCACACCGGGGAGCTGTTTTTT.

This chain links TRBV19 with TRBJ1-2, with 9 bases matching TRBD1. Germline CDR1 LNHDA, CDR2 SQIVND (reference sequence). The CDR3 has 13 residues. Unmatched junction bases numbered 3, after V lost 5 bases and J lost 5 bases. CDR3 protein: CASSEGQGYGYTF. CDR3 DNA: TGTGCCAGTAGTGAGGGACAGGGTTATGGCTACACCTTC.

V gene TRBV11-2 combines with J gene TRBJ2-7, with D hard to call. In germline, CDR1 is SGHAT, CDR2 FQNNGV. This CDR3 contains 12 residues. V lost 5 bases and J 7 bases, leaving 12 bases between the germline ends. The CDR3, as DNA: TGTGCCAGCAGCCTCGACCGGATGGAGCAGTACTTC. Its protein product is CASSLDRMEQYF.

The CDR3 nucleotides are TGCGCCAGCAGCCATGCCCTTACTAGCGGCCAAGAGACCCAGTACTTC. Translation: CASSHALTSGQETQYF. The V gene is TRBV4-3, the J gene TRBJ2-5, with 8 bases that match TRBD2. This CDR3 has 16 amino acids. CDR1 LGHNA and CDR2 YSLEER come from the germline V gene. V trimming: 3 bases; J trimming: 1 base; junction bases outside the gene matches: 7.

The chain employs TRBV6-5 and TRBJ1-6; D is undetermined. Trimming left V 4 bases short and J 2 bases short, with 9 bases between. Germline CDR1 and CDR2: MNHEY and SVGAGI. This CDR3 is built from 15 residues. The CDR3 sequence is CASSLGNPYNSPLHF. The CDR3 region has the DNA TGTGCCAGCAGTTTAGGAAATCCCTATAATTCACCCCTCCACTTT.

This rearrangement joins TRBV2 to TRBJ1-5; no clear D. The germline V gene has CDR1 SNHLY and CDR2 FYNNEI. V dropped 10 bases and J dropped 7 bases, with 17 bases sitting between them. This CDR3 has 13 amino acids. Here the CDR3 reads CANSGDGGQPQHF. CDR3 DNA: TGTGCCAATTCTGGGGATGGAGGGCAGCCCCAGCATTTT.

The chain combines TRBV19 with TRBJ2-1; 7 bases fit TRBD1. J was trimmed by 7 bases and V by 2 bases; bases with no gene match: 8. The CDR3 covers 15 residues. Germline lookup yields CDR1 LNHDA and CDR2 SQIVND (reference sequence). CDR3 DNA: TGTGCCAGTAGTATAACAGACAGGGAGAGGAATGAGCAGTTCTTC. It encodes CASSITDRERNEQFF.

The V gene is TRBV5-1, the J gene TRBJ1-1, with 9 bases lining up with TRBD1. V was clipped by 1 base and J by 4 bases; unmatched bases: 8. CDR3 length equals 16 residues. Looked up from germline, CDR1 is SGHRS and CDR2 is YFSETQ. The CDR3 DNA follows: TGCGCCAGCAGCTTGACCGGGACAGGGCTGGGCACTGAAGCTTTCTTT. Protein product: CASSLTGTGLGTEAFF.

The gene calls are TRBV28 and TRBJ1-1, with TRBD1 matching 7 bases. After removal of 6 bases from V and 6 bases from J, the junction contained 7 bases not matched to a gene. In germline, CDR1 is MDHEN, CDR2 SYDVKM. The CDR3 length is 13 residues. This CDR3 is CASRNRGGSEAFF. CDR3 DNA sequence: TGTGCCAGCAGGAACAGGGGAGGATCTGAAGCTTTCTTT.

This clone appeared a single time. This rearrangement joins TRBV28 to TRBJ1-5, with 7 nucleotides matching TRBD1. V shed 6 bases, J shed 6 bases, and the junction held 14 bases outside the gene matches. This CDR3 has 16 amino acids. In germline, CDR1 is MDHEN, CDR2 SYDVKM. Written as DNA, the CDR3 is TGTGCCAGCAGGGGCTTTGGACAGGTAGGGAGTCAGCCCCAGCATTTT. Translation: CASRGFGQVGSQPQHF.

The chain links TRBV5-1 to TRBJ2-7; unclear D gene. This CDR3 has 14 amino acids. CDR1 is SGHRS, CDR2 YFSETQ, per germline. Trimming cost V 4 bases and J 0 bases, with 11 bases left between them. CDR3 residues: CASSNGVSSYEQYF. The CDR3 DNA is TGCGCCAGCAGCAACGGAGTCAGCTCCTACGAGCAGTACTTC.

V usage is TRBV6-5 and J usage is TRBJ2-7, with D perhaps TRBD1 (6 bases). The length of the CDR3 is 13 residues. CDR1 MNHEY and CDR2 SVGAGI come from the germline V gene. V lost 6 bases and J 3 bases, leaving 12 bases between the germline ends. The chain's CDR3 is CASRRTVNYEQYF. The CDR3 DNA sequence: TGTGCCAGCAGACGGACAGTGAACTACGAGCAGTACTTC.

The CDR3 loop is CASSPTSQQETQYF. CDR3 DNA sequence: TGTGCCAGCAGTCCGACCAGCCAGCAAGAGACCCAGTACTTC. The genes are TRBV28 and TRBJ2-5; D uncertain. The CDR3 is 14 amino acids. Deletions cut 5 bases from V and 2 bases from J, with 12 bases between. Germline CDR1 and CDR2: MDHEN and SYDVKM.

Concerning this clone itself: Mismatch with germline at one junction end may stem from a read error. The chain links TRBV5-4 to TRBJ1-5; 7 nucleotides agree with TRBD1. Germline-derived CDR1 and CDR2 are SGHNT and YYREEE (reference sequence). This CDR3 spans 15 amino acids. The CDR3 here is CASSQEQGPDQPQHF. DNA for the CDR3: TGCGCCAGCAGCCAAGAACAGGGGCCGGATCAGCCCCAGCATTTT.

CDR3 DNA: TGTGCCAGCAGTGAGCGGGAGACGTTAGAGACCCAGTACTTC. Translating it yields CASSERETLETQYF. The chain recombines TRBV2 with TRBJ2-5; 7 positions match TRBD2. The germline gives CDR1 SNHLY, CDR2 FYNNEI. The CDR3 has 14 amino acids. Germline trimming cut 3 bases from V and 4 bases from J; bases unmatched to any gene: 5.

The chain recombines TRBV2 with TRBJ1-6, with a possible D match to TRBD1 (5 bases). CDR3 length: 16 residues. V lost 5 bases to trimming and J lost 0 bases, with 11 bases between them. Germline V lookup: CDR1 SNHLY, CDR2 FYNNEI. The CDR3 region is CASSPTESSYNSPLHF. The CDR3 coding sequence is TGTGCCAGCAGTCCGACAGAAAGCTCCTATAATTCACCCCTCCACTTT.

This clone was detected once. The rearrangement links TRBV4-1 to TRBJ1-5; 12 nucleotides agree with TRBD1. Germline V gene data show CDR1 as MGHRA and CDR2 as YSYEKL. This CDR3 comprises 15 residues. The ends lost 5 bases at V and 5 bases at J; junction bases unmatched: 4. DNA of the CDR3: TGCGCCAGCAGCTTGGGACAGGGGGCCCATCAGCCCCAGCATTTT. This translates into CASSLGQGAHQPQHF.

This clone was observed once. The rearrangement joins TRBV28 to TRBJ2-7, with TRBD1 identical over 7 bases. The trim removed 6 bases at V and 4 bases at J, leaving 6 bases unmatched. Germline V lookup: CDR1 MDHEN, CDR2 SYDVKM. The CDR3 runs to 13 residues. CDR3: CASRLGGRYEQYF. The CDR3 DNA reads TGTGCCAGCAGACTAGGGGGCCGGTACGAGCAGTACTTC.

Here the CDR3 DNA reads TGTGCCAGCAGCTTTGGACAGGTTTTGGATAATTCACCCCTCCACTTT. Amino acids: CASSFGQVLDNSPLHF. The chain has TRBV7-8 and TRBJ1-6; 7 nucleotides match TRBD1. V lost 3 bases and J lost 5; bases outside the gene matches: 7. Germline lookup yields CDR1 SGHVS and CDR2 FQNEAQ. The CDR3 loop spans 16 amino acids.